This T cell receptor (beta chain) is from a study of cytomegalovirus exposure and HLA in healthy donors. Study-wide results and limits: In most subjects, TCR beta sequences reportedly gave accurate predictions of HLA-A and HLA-B alleles. Reportedly, cytomegalovirus status was diagnosed with high sensitivity and specificity. The only immune exposure information that was available was CMV serostatus. In a later analysis, compared with equally common non-associated chains, HLA-associated beta chains were more expanded.

Primers for the PCR totalled 60 Vbeta and 13 Jbeta. Assay used: immunoSEQ multiplex PCR; TCRdb lists only in-frame clones, some missing. The table shows about 150,000 clones, with 75% to 85% occurring only once. The CDR3 spans 13 residues. The ends were cut back, 3 bases at V and 9 bases at J, with 14 bases in the middle. Germline V CDR1 and CDR2: MGHRA, YSYEKL. A word on this clone: Its antigen is unknown.

The sample taken for sequencing was PBMCs. This TCR derives from a human donor in good health. This chain connects TRBV4-1 to TRBJ1-2; weak D call: TRBD1 (6 bases). The CDR3 DNA is TGCGCCAGCAGCCAGGAAGTCGGACAGCGCTACACCTTC. This sequence encodes CASSQEVGQRYTF.